This T cell receptor (beta chain) was profiled in a study of cytomegalovirus exposure and HLA in healthy donors. Study background: There were roughly 110 million unique TCR beta sequences, drawn from about 200 million T cells, in an earlier analysis.

Study results and caveats: Per a later analysis, 18,000 or so TCR beta sequences showed association with HLA alleles at 0.05 false discovery rate. Common viral pathogens seemed, in a later analysis, to connect with several of the most significant clusters.

The CDR3 runs 15 residues. The germline V gene encodes CDR1 GTSNPN and CDR2 SVGIG (reference sequence). It was with 60 Vbeta and 13 Jbeta primers that the PCR ran. Measured with immunoSEQ multiplex PCR; TCRdb has only the in-frame clones, and not every one. The ten most abundant clones cover less than 2.5% of a sample with approximately 50,000 clones. In the case of this clone: What it binds is not known. One junction end does not reproduce the germline sequence, and a read error may be involved.

The sample taken for sequencing was PBMCs. This TCR was recovered from a female donor in good health and CMV-seronegative. The J gene is TRBJ2-3, the V gene TRBV30; 7 nucleotides match TRBD2. The chain's CDR3 is CAGSLLGGGTDTQYF. CDR3 coding DNA: TGTGCCGGGAGCCTCCTGGGGGGAGGGACAGATACGCAGTATTTT. The complete variable domain, with remaining parts taken from reference TRBV30 and TRBJ2-3, reads SQTIHQWPATLVQPVGSPLSLECTVEGTSNPNLYWYRQAAGRGLQLLFYSVGIGQISSEVPQNLSASRPQDRQFILSSKKLLLSDSGFYLCAGSLLGGGTDTQYFGPGTRLTVL.